This T cell receptor beta chain was recorded in a study of PD-L1 blockade in urothelial cancer (dated by TCRdb to about 2017). Notes on the research overall: Therapy was started in about 2014 for all patients, and atezolizumab 1,200 mg was administered intravenously every 3 weeks. About 85% of the 29 patients were identified as males with urothelial cancer of bladder origin, and a prior smoking history was reported by 18 of 29 patients. Patients had an ECOG performance status of 0 or 1 and had received between 0 and 3 prior chemotherapy regimens. Blood samples were analyzed at 3 weeks after treatment start (second dose) and at 6 weeks after treatment start. Blood samples gave a median of about 150,000 T cells and 80,000 to 95,000 unique TCRs, with a median clonality of approximately 0.08. Somatic, immune and clinical correlates of response to PD-L1 blockade with atezolizumab in urothelial cancer were the focus of an exploratory multi-omic analysis. TCR sequencing covered pretreatment tumor samples and matched, serially collected peripheral blood taken before and after atezolizumab treatment. Durable clinical benefit was defined as a progression-free survival longer than 6 months, and TCR features were additionally tested against progression-free survival and overall survival. In the same patients who had TCR sequencing, pretreatment tumors also underwent whole exome sequencing and RNA sequencing. Durable clinical benefit was achieved by nine patients but not by the remaining 20. Pretreatment blood TCR-seq was available for around 29 patients, at least one posttreatment blood collection was obtained for 24 patients, and tumor TCR-seq was available for 24 patients. The investigation overall reported the following: Greater expansion of tumor-associated TCR clones in peripheral blood 3 weeks after the start of treatment was observed in patients with durable benefit (n ≈ 22, p = 0.022). Because the sample size was small (n of about 30) and many of the analyses were exploratory, the results are meant to be hypothesis-generating. Improved progression-free and overall survival was associated with having pretreatment peripheral blood TCR clonality below the median.

Deletion took 6 bases off V and 5 bases off J, with a span of 13 bases between the germline ends. In the germline V gene, CDR1 corresponds to SGHTA and CDR2 to FQGNSA. From the cysteine up to the phenylalanine, the CDR3 has a length of 14 residues. Only CDR3 DNA remains: 42 bases, in frame from the first base. The cohort comprised around 31 patients with locally advanced or metastatic urothelial carcinoma treated at Memorial Sloan Kettering on a trial protocol. Peripheral blood mononuclear cells were collected pretreatment and during treatment, at between 1 and 8 total time points per patient. The Qiagen DNeasy Blood extraction kit was used to purify genomic DNA from total PBMCs and from tumor samples. PBMCs were collected pretreatment and during treatment, and were isolated and stored as previously described. Synthetic TCR analog templates were spiked into each PCR to estimate absolute template abundance from read counts. TCRbeta CDR3 regions were amplified from genomic DNA with bias-controlled V and J gene primers using the immunoSEQ assay. Sequencing of rearranged TCRbeta segments was done at approximately 20X coverage. Under the source paper's analysis protocol: Clustering was used to correct sequencing errors, and CDR3s were annotated against IMGT so that V, D and J genes could be assigned. Only productive TCRbeta rearrangements were used in downstream analyses, excluding out-of-frame or stop-codon sequences. Clonality was calculated as one minus the Shannon entropy normalized by the log of the number of unique productive sequences. Fisher's exact test with Benjamini-Hochberg correction, at a threshold of adjusted p below 0.01, was used to find clones that differed between time points or between blood and tumor. TCRdb retrieved this table from immuneACCESS and kept in-frame rearrangements only. Not all clones are present; in checked studies, unresolved V genes account for under half, and no reason is known for the remainder. V, J and clone size derive from that table, while D and trimming were established from the DNA sequence. The sample table records under 40,000 clones; around 89% of these occur just once. Roughly 2.1% of the sample comes from the top ten.

About this clone: Its specific antigen is unknown. Base qualities are not recorded, but no much larger clone differs from it by a single base.

Source: PBMCs, taken around atezolizumab (anti-PD-L1) treatment. The clonotype was recovered from a man aged 55 to 70 with urothelial cancer. This chain joins TRBV7-2 to TRBJ1-4; confidence is insufficient to name the D gene. This receptor carries the CDR3 CASRSGVRNEKLFF. At the DNA level, the sequence is TGTGCCAGCAGGTCCGGGGTGAGAAATGAAAAACTGTTTTTT.